Below, one T cell receptor (beta chain) is given with its context. The ends were cut back, 2 bases at V and 0 bases at J, with 7 bases in the middle. This CDR3 is built from 14 residues. Germline-derived CDR1 and CDR2 are LGHDT and YNNKEL (reference sequence). This sample was taken from a study of blood T cell repertoires in COVID-19. About the research overall: COVID-19 samples collected from the United States, Italy and Spain covered acute and convalescent phases. In each case, the material was cDNA or gDNA derived from T cells, B-cell-depleted T cells, or PBMCs.

Original processing notes: Estimation of nucleated cell counts was performed using reference gene primer amplification. Clones were read by immunoSEQ multiplex PCR, and TCRdb kept only the in-frame ones, dropping some. The DNA gave D and trimming, while V, J and clone size come from that table. The sample lists over 250,000 clones, about 80% occurring once. The clonotype originates from a woman aged 45-59 years who had recovered from COVID-19. Input material: peripheral blood. This rearrangement joins TRBV3-1 (or the pseudogene TRBV3-2) to TRBJ1-1, with a weak D call TRBD1 (5 bases). The CDR3 sequence: CASSQSRVNTEAFF. As DNA, the CDR3 is TGTGCCAGCAGCCAAAGCAGGGTGAACACTGAAGCTTTCTTT.